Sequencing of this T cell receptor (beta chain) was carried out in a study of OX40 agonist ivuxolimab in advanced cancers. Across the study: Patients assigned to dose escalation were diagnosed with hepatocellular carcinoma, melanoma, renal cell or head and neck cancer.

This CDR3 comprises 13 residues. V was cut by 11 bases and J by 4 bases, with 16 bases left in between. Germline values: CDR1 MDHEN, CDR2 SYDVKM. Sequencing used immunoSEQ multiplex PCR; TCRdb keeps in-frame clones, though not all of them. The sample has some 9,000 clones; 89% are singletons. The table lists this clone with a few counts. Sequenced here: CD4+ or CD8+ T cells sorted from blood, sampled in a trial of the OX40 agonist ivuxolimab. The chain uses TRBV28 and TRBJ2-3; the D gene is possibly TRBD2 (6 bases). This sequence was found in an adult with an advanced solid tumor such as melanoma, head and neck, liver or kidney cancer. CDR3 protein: CAGRTTTADTQYF. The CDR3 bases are TGTGCCGGGAGGACTACTACGGCAGATACGCAGTATTTT.